The T cell receptor beta chain under discussion was sequenced for a study of PD-1 blockade in classical Hodgkin lymphoma. About the research overall: Intravenous nivolumab at 3 mg/kg was given to patients every 2 weeks.

Generated by immunoSEQ multiplex PCR, the TCRdb table keeps only in-frame clones and is missing some. The sample has under 110,000 clones, around nine tenths seen once. General study results and limits: Baseline diversity in complete responders resembled that of newly diagnosed patients.

This clone was seen a single time. The target antigen is unknown. Every one of the patients relapsed after autologous stem cell transplantation (brentuximab vedotin exposure was variable). Germline assignment: CDR1 SGDLS and CDR2 YYNGEE. The CDR3 runs to 19 residues. Trimming pared 3 bases from V and 0 bases from J, leaving 24 bases between. The rearrangement uses TRBV9 and TRBJ2-5; TRBD1 is a possible D gene (7 bases). The sequence came from a human donor with classical Hodgkin lymphoma. The sample here was peripheral blood mononuclear cells (PBMCs), taken before the second cycle of nivolumab. As DNA, the CDR3 is TGTGCCAGCAGCGGATTTCTAGGGACAGCGGAGGGGTACCAAGAGACCCAGTACTTC. Residues: CASSGFLGTAEGYQETQYF.